This T cell receptor (beta chain) was identified during a study of blood T cell repertoires in COVID-19. Study at large: COVID-19 samples from acute and convalescent phases originated in the United States, Italy and Spain. PBMCs, B-cell-depleted T cells, or T cells provided the cDNA or gDNA that made up the material.

Per the original methods: How many nucleated cells were present was estimated from reference gene primer amplification. Clones were sequenced by immunoSEQ multiplex PCR, and TCRdb holds only the in-frame ones, with some missing. The DNA was the basis for D and trimming; V, J and clone size are from that table. Here the sample spans some 320,000 clones, nearly 90% being singletons. The V gene lost 4 bases and the J gene lost 10 bases, with 26 bases spanning the gap. The CDR3 consists of 17 residues. Germline V gene lookup returns CDR1 SEHNR and CDR2 FQNEAQ (reference sequence). Seattle's enrolled individuals joined amid active infection and were then monitored longitudinally.

This clonotype originated in a woman aged 25 to 39 with COVID-19, enrolled during active disease. Sequenced sample: peripheral blood. This chain uses TRBV7-9 with TRBJ2-1; D is possibly TRBD2 (6 bases). The CDR3 protein is CASSSQQQALGGKEQFF. The DNA for the CDR3 is TGTGCCAGCAGCTCCCAGCAGCAGGCCCTAGGCGGGAAGGAGCAGTTCTTC.